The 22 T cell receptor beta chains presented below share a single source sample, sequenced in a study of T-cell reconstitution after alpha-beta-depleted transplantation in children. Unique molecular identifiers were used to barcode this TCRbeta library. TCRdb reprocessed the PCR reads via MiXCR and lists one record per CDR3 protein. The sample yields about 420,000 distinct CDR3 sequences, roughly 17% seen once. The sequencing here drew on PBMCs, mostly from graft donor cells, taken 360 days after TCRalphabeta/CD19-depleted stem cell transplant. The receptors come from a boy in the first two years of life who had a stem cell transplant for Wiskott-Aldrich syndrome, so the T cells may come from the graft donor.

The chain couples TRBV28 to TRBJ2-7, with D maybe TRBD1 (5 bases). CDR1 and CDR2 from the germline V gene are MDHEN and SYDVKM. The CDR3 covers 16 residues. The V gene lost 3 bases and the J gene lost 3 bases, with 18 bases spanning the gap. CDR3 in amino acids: CASSFSSRVSLYEQYF. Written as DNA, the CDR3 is TGTGCCAGCAGTTTTTCTTCCAGGGTGTCCCTCTACGAGCAGTACTTC.

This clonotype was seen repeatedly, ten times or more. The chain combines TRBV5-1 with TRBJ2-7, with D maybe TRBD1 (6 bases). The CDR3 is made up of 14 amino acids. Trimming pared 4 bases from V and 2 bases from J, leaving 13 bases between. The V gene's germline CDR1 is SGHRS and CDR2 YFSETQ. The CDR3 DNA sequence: TGCGCCAGCAGCATGTACAGGGATCCCTACGAGCAGTACTTC. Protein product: CASSMYRDPYEQYF. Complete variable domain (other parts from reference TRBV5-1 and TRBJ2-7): KAGVTQTPRYLIKTRGQQVTLSCSPISGHRSVSWYQQTPGQGLQFLFEYFSETQRNKGNFPGRFSGRQFSNSRSEMNVSTLELGDSALYLCASSMYRDPYEQYFGPGTRLTVT.

CDR3 DNA sequence: TGTGCCAGTCGGGACAGGCAAAGGGACGAGCAGTACTTC. Residues: CASRDRQRDEQYF. This chain links TRBV19 with TRBJ2-7, with 8 bases fitting TRBD1. CDR1 and CDR2 from the germline V gene are LNHDA and SQIVND (reference sequence). V lost 8 bases to trimming and J lost 5 bases; unmatched junction nucleotides: 8. This CDR3 is built from 13 residues.

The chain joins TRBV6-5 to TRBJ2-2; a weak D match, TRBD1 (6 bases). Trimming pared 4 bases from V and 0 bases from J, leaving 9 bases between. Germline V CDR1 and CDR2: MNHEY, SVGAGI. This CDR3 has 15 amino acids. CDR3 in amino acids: CASSLQGTNTGELFF. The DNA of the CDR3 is TGTGCCAGCAGTTTACAGGGCACGAACACCGGGGAGCTGTTTTTT.

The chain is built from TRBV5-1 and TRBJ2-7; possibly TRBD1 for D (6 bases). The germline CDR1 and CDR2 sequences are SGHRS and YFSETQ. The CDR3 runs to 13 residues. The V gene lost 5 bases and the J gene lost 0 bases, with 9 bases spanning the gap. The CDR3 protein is CASRGTFSYEQYF. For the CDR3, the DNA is TGCGCCAGCAGGGGGACATTCTCCTACGAGCAGTACTTC.

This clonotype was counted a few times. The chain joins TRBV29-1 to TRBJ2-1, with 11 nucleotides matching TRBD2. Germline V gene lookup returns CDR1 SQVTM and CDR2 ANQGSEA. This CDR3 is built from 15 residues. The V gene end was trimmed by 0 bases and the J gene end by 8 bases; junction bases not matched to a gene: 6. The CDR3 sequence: CSVEDKLAGVYEQFF. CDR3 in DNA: TGCAGCGTTGAAGACAAACTAGCGGGGGTCTATGAGCAGTTCTTC.

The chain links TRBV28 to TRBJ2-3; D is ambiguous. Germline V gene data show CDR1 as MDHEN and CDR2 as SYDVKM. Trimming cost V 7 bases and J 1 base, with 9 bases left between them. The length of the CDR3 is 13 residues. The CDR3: CASTKWGTDTQYF. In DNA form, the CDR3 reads TGTGCCAGCACCAAGTGGGGCACAGATACGCAGTATTTT.

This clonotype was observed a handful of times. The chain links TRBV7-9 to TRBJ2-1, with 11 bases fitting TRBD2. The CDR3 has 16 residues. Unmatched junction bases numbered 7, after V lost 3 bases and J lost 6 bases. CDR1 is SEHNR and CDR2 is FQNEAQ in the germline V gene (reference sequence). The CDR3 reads CASSFGTSGRFNEQFF. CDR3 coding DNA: TGTGCCAGCAGCTTCGGGACTAGCGGCCGATTCAATGAGCAGTTCTTC.

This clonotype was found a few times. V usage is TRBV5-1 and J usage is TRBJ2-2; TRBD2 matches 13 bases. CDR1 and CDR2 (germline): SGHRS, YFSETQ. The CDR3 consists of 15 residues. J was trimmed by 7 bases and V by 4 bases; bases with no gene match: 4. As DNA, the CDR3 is TGCGCCAGCAGCGCGACTAGCGGGAGGTTCGGGGAGCTGTTTTTT. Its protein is CASSATSGRFGELFF.

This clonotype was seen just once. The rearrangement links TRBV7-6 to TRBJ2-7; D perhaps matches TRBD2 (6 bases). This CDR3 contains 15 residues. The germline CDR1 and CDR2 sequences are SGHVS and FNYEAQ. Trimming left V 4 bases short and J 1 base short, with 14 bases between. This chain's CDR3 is CASSWRSGLSYEQYF. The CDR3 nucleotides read TGTGCCAGCAGCTGGCGTAGCGGTCTTTCCTACGAGCAGTACTTC.

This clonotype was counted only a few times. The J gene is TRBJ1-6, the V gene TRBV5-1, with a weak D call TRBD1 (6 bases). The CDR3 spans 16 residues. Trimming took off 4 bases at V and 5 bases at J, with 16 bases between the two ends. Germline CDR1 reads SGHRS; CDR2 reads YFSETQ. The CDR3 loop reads CASSLWGGRNNSPLHF. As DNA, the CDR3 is TGCGCCAGCAGCCTGTGGGGGGGCAGAAATAATTCACCCCTCCACTTT.

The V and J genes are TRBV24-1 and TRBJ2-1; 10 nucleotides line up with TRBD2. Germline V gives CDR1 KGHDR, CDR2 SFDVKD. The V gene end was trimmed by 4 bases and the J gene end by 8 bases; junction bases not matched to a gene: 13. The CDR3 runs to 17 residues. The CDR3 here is CATSELPASGSRDEQFF. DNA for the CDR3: TGTGCCACCAGTGAGCTACCGGCTAGCGGGAGTCGGGATGAGCAGTTCTTC.

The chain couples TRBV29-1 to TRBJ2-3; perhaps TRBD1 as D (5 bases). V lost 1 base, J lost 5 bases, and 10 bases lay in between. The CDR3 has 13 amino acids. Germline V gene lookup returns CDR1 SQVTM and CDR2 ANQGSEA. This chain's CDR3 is CSVEGQRGDTQYF. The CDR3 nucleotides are TGCAGCGTTGAAGGGCAAAGGGGAGATACGCAGTATTTT.

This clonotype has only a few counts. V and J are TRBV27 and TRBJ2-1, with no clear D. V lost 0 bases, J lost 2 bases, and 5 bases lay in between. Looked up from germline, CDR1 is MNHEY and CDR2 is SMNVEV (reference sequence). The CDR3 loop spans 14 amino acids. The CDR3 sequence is CASSLSKAYNEQFF. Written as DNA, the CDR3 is TGTGCCAGCAGTTTATCGAAGGCCTACAATGAGCAGTTCTTC.

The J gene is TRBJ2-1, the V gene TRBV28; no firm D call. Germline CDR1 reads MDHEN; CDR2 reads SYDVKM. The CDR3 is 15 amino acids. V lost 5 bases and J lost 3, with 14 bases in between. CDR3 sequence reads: CASSPIGSYYNEQFF. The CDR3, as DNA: TGTGCCAGCAGTCCCATAGGCAGTTACTACAATGAGCAGTTCTTC.

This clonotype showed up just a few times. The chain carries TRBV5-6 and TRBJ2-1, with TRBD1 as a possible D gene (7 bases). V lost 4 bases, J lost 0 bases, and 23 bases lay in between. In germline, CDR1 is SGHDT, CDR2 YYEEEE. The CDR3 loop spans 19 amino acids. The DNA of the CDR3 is TGTGCCAGCAGCGCGGGACAGCCACTAAAATTTTTCTCCTACAATGAGCAGTTCTTC. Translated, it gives CASSAGQPLKFFSYNEQFF.

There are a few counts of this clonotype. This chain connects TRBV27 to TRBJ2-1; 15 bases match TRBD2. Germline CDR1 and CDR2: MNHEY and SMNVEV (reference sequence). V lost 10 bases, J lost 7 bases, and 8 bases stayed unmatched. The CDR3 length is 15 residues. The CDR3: CATKSGTSGRNEQFF. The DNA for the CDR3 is TGTGCCACCAAATCAGGGACTAGCGGGAGGAATGAGCAGTTCTTC.

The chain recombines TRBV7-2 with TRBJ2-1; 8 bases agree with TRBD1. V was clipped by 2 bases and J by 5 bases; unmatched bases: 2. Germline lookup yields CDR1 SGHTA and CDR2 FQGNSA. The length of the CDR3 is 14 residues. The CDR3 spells CASSLMTGDNEQFF. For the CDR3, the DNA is TGTGCCAGCAGCTTAATGACAGGGGACAATGAGCAGTTCTTC. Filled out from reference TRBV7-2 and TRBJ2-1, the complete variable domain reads GAGVSQSPSNKVTEKGKDVELRCDPISGHTALYWYRQSLGQGLEFLIYFQGNSAPDKSGLPSDRFSAERTGGSVSTLTIQRTQQEDSAVYLCASSLMTGDNEQFFGPGTRLTVL.

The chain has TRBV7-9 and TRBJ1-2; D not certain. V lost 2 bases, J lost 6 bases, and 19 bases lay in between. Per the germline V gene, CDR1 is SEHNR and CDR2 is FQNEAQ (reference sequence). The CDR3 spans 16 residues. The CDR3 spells CASSLSQTISSDGYTF. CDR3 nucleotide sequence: TGTGCCAGCAGCTTATCCCAAACCATCTCGAGTGATGGCTACACCTTC.

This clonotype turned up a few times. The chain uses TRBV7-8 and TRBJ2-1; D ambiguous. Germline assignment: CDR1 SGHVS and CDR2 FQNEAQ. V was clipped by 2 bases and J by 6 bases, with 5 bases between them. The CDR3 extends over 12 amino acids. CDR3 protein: CASSLIPNEQFF. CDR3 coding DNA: TGTGCCAGCAGCTTAATCCCCAATGAGCAGTTCTTC.

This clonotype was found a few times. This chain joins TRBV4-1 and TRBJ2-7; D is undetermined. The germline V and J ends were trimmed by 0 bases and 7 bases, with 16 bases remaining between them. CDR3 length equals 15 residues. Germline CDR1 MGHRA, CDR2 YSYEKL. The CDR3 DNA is TGCGCCAGCAGCCAAGATGGGCGTCCCTGGGGAGAGCAGTACTTC. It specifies CASSQDGRPWGEQYF.

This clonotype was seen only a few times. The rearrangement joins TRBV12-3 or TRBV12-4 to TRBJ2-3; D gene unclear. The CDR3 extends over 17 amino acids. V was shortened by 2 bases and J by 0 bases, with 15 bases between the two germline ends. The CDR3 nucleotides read TGTGCCAGCAGTTTATTTTGGCAGAAAATTAGCACAGATACGCAGTATTTT. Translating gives CASSLFWQKISTDTQYF.